This TCR beta chain was documented in a study of regulatory T cells in long-lasting Graves disease. General study results and limits: Whereas 950 to 1,000 public clonotypes were shared by new patients, persistent patients shared more, at a few thousand.

Trimming removed 3 bases from V and 8 bases from J, with 5 bases in between. Germline CDR1 is SEHNR and CDR2 is FQNEAQ (reference sequence). This CDR3 contains 11 residues. Worth noting for this clonotype: Its antigen is undetermined.

Libraries of TCR beta came from iRepertoire HTBI primers plus Arm-PCR of CDR3 regions. TCRdb called the multiplex PCR reads again in MiXCR, with one record for every CDR3 protein. In the table there are around 510,000 distinct CDR3 sequences, less than 25% of which are singletons. Regarding time point: persistent/refractory GD, antithyroid drugs over 5 years with positive TRAb. There was RNA extracted from PBMCs, and the TCR library was made from it. It was by American Thyroid Association guidelines that Graves' disease was diagnosed. The chain joins TRBV7-9 to TRBJ2-1; no reliable D call. The sequence was obtained from a female donor with Graves disease. Sequences were derived from peripheral blood mononuclear cells (PBMCs), sampled when the disease was refractory, from a patient treated with antithyroid drugs. The chain's CDR3 is CASSLSYEQFF. Here the CDR3 DNA reads TGTGCCAGCAGCTTGAGCTATGAGCAGTTCTTC. The variable domain in full, with the rest retrieved from reference TRBV7-9 and TRBJ2-1, is DTGVSQNPRHKITKRGQNVTFRCDPISEHNRLYWYRQTLGQGPEFLTYFQNEAQLEKSRLLSDRFSAERPKGSFSTLEIQRTEQGDSAMYLCASSLSYEQFFGPGTRLTVL.